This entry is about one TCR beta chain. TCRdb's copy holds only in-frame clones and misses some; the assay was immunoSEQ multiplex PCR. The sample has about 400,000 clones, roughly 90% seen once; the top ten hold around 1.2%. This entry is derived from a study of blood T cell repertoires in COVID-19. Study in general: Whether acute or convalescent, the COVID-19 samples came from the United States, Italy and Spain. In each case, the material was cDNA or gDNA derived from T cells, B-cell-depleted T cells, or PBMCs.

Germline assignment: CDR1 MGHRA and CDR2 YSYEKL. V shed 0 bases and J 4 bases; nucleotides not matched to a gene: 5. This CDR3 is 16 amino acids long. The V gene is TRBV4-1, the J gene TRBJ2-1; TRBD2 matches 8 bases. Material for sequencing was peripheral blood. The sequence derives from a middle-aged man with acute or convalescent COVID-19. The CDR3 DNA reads TGCGCCAGCAGCCAAGATCCAGCTAGCGGGTACAATGAGCAGTTCTTC. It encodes CASSQDPASGYNEQFF.